A single sample is the source of the 8 T cell receptor beta chains below, sequenced in a study of T cells after yellow fever vaccination. TCRdb reanalysed the 5' RACE reads using MiXCR and keeps one entry per CDR3 protein. The table records around 500,000 distinct CDR3 sequences, about a fifth of them present only once. Here the sequenced sample was PBMCs, taken roughly 20 days after the first yellow fever vaccination. The source of these receptors is a man in his late teens or twenties who received the YFV17D yellow fever vaccine.

The table lists this clonotype with a few counts. The J gene is TRBJ2-1, the V gene TRBV7-2; D is undetermined. Germline CDR1 reads SGHTA; CDR2 reads FQGNSA. V lost 5 bases, J lost 11 bases, and 13 bases lay in between. The length of the CDR3 is 12 residues. The CDR3, as DNA: TGTGCCAGCAGCCCCAGCAGGACCAAGCAGTTCTTC. Translation gives CASSPSRTKQFF. Complete variable domain (other parts from reference TRBV7-2 and TRBJ2-1): GAGVSQSPSNKVTEKGKDVELRCDPISGHTALYWYRQSLGQGLEFLIYFQGNSAPDKSGLPSDRFSAERTGGSVSTLTIQRTQQEDSAVYLCASSPSRTKQFFGPGTRLTVL.

This clonotype came up many times. The chain joins TRBV7-2 to TRBJ2-2; the D gene is possibly TRBD2 (5 bases). Germline V gives CDR1 SGHTA, CDR2 FQGNSA. V dropped 3 bases and J dropped 1 base, with 6 bases sitting between them. CDR3 length equals 14 residues. The CDR3 DNA sequence: TGTGCCAGCAGCTTCCGGGGGAACACCGGGGAGCTGTTTTTT. Translated: CASSFRGNTGELFF.

The rearrangement joins TRBV5-1 to TRBJ2-7; weak D call: TRBD1 (6 bases). The V and J ends lost 2 bases and 4 bases respectively, with 13 bases between them. This CDR3 spans 14 amino acids. CDR1 SGHRS and CDR2 YFSETQ come from the germline V gene. The chain's CDR3 is CASSFSPGEYEQYV. CDR3 nucleotides: TGCGCCAGCAGCTTTAGCCCAGGGGAGTACGAGCAGTACGTC.

This clonotype came up many times. The V and J genes are TRBV5-1 and TRBJ2-3; D may be TRBD1 (5 bases). This CDR3 spans 15 amino acids. V was trimmed by 5 bases and J by 2 bases, leaving 15 bases between them. Germline CDR1 SGHRS, CDR2 YFSETQ. CDR3 region: CASRNDAGYTDTQYF. Here the CDR3 DNA reads TGCGCCAGCAGAAACGACGCAGGGTACACAGATACGCAGTATTTT.

The J gene is TRBJ2-3, the V gene TRBV6-1; 11 bases are shared with TRBD2. The ends lost 6 bases at V and 9 bases at J; junction bases unmatched: 8. The CDR3 length is 14 residues. CDR1 and CDR2 from the germline V gene are MNHNS and SASEGT. Here the CDR3 reads CASRGTSGRGTQYF. CDR3 nucleotide sequence: TGTGCCAGCAGGGGGACTAGCGGACGCGGGACGCAGTATTTT.

The chain employs TRBV5-1 and TRBJ2-7; D perhaps matches TRBD1 (5 bases). CDR3 size: 14 residues. CDR1 and CDR2 (germline): SGHRS, YFSETQ. The germline V and J ends were trimmed by 4 bases and 2 bases, with 13 bases remaining between them. The CDR3, as DNA: TGCGCCAGCAGCACCGTGGACATTGCCTACGAGCAGTACTTC. As protein: CASSTVDIAYEQYF.

The genes are TRBV9 and TRBJ2-3; TRBD2 is a possible D gene (5 bases). The CDR3 runs 14 residues. From germline, CDR1 is SGDLS and CDR2 YYNGEE. Trimming took 4 bases from V and 6 from J, leaving 15 bases between them. CDR3 DNA: TGTGCCAGCAGCAGCGGTGTTACAGCCGATACGCAGTATTTT. Its protein is CASSSGVTADTQYF.

The chain uses TRBV6-2 or TRBV6-3 and TRBJ1-2; D unresolved. This CDR3 is built from 16 residues. Germline V gene lookup returns CDR1 MNHEY and CDR2 SVGEGT. The ends were cut back, 5 bases at V and 2 bases at J, with 18 bases in the middle. CDR3 nucleotide sequence: TGTGCCAGCAGTCTGCCCCGGGCCCTTTGGAACTATGGCTACACCTTC. Residues: CASSLPRALWNYGYTF.